This paragraph reports one T cell receptor (beta chain). What antigen it recognizes has not been identified. Qualities for individual bases were not recorded, and no much larger clone is one base off. Whole blood was collected in K2EDTA tubes by collaborating institutions according to the institutions' own protocols. For TCRbeta analysis, collaborators shipped samples in one of three forms: frozen whole blood, isolated PBMCs, or DNA extracted from either of those sample types. The data belong to a study of blood T cell repertoires in COVID-19 (dated by TCRdb to 2018 to 2021). For context, the study as a whole: Collaborator samples came from the United States, Italy and Spain and covered acute and convalescent phases of COVID-19. The prospective study material was composed of cDNA or gDNA derived from T cells, B-cell-depleted T cells, or PBMCs. The samples were drawn from the first 160 participants of the ongoing ImmuneRACE study and from 950 to 1,500 subjects provided by 6 global collaborators. Nearly every sample came with metadata listing a de-identified subject ID, COVID-19 status, age in years and sex. The repertoires were made available in a free public database intended to serve as a resource for research on the immune response to SARS-CoV-2. Subjects who had been exposed to COVID-19, were actively infected with it, or had recovered from it provided the deeply sampled blood TCRbeta repertoires that made up the dataset. Where HLA class I and class II types were available, the types were taken from metadata supplied by the sample provider, not from assay-based typing. What the work shows at the level of the full study, not this receptor alone: Clinical and demographic metadata were provided uncurated, with the amount varying by source and participant.

The immunoSEQ Assay, a bias-controlled multiplex PCR, was used to amplify TCRbeta CDR3 regions from genomic DNA. From the authors' description of their analysis: Within the assay, amplification of reference gene primers was used to estimate how many nucleated cells each sample contained. To quantify the absolute abundance of each unique TCRbeta CDR3 rearrangement, sequence reads were collapsed and filtered. For each sample, productive Simpson clonality was calculated by taking the square root of Simpson's diversity index across productive rearrangements. TCRdb carries this immuneACCESS record with in-frame sequences only. Its versions omit some clonotypes, under half of them owing to an unresolved V gene in the studies checked, with the rest unexplained. D and trimming come from the DNA, and the V and J calls and clone size come from that table. This sample is represented by some 74,000 clones; roughly 80% of them were singletons. Clones ranked in the top ten supply roughly 5% of the sample.

This TCR derives from a woman of 80 years or more with active or convalescent COVID-19. Sequencing input: peripheral blood.

The CDR3: CASSQGDRASPLHF. At the DNA level, the sequence is TGCGCCAGCAGCCAAGGAGACAGGGCTTCACCCCTCCACTTT. The rearrangement joined TRBV4-1 to TRBJ1-6, with 7 central nucleotides matching TRBD1. The CDR3 spans 14 residues, from the cysteine through the phenylalanine. Just the 42-base CDR3 DNA is kept, in frame starting at base 1. Here V drops 1 base and J drops 9 bases, and the junction holds 3 bases not matched to any gene. The CDR1 and CDR2 encoded by the germline V gene are MGHRA and YSYEKL.